Following are 32 T cell receptor beta chains from one sample sequenced in a study of T cells in localized non-small cell lung cancer. Sequencing was performed with immunoSEQ multiplex PCR; in TCRdb, only in-frame clones are kept and a portion is missing. Found here are 50,000 to 70,000 clones, approximately 80% of them singletons; the top ten hold around 4.8%. The sample here was PBMCs, taken before any cancer treatment. The receptors were sampled from a man aged 40 to 70 with stage II lung adenocarcinoma.

V is TRBV6-5 and J is TRBJ1-5; D gene uncertain. Germline assignment: CDR1 MNHEY and CDR2 SVGAGI. The ends were cut back, 5 bases at V and 4 bases at J, with 3 bases in the middle. CDR3 length equals 11 residues. The chain's CDR3 is CASSENQPQHF. The CDR3 coding sequence is TGTGCCAGCAGTGAAAATCAGCCCCAGCATTTT.

V is TRBV15 and J is TRBJ2-3; 9 nucleotides match TRBD2. Looked up from germline, CDR1 is LNHNV and CDR2 is YYDKDF (reference sequence). The CDR3 has 17 amino acids. Trimming took 0 bases from V and 6 from J; bases not matched to a gene: 10. The CDR3 nucleotides read TGTGCCACCAGCAGAGATCACTTAGCGGGAGCGGGGGATACGCAGTATTTT. Translating gives CATSRDHLAGAGDTQYF.

The CDR3 DNA is TGTGCCTGGAGTGTACGAGGGACAGCGAACACCGGGGAGCTGTTTTTT. It yields the protein CAWSVRGTANTGELFF. The chain uses TRBV30 and TRBJ2-2; 7 nucleotides align to TRBD1. CDR3 size: 16 residues. The junction had 4 bases not matched to a gene; V was cut back by 0 bases and J by 0 bases. Per the germline V gene, CDR1 is GTSNPN and CDR2 is SVGIG (reference sequence).

This clone was detected only a few times. This chain joins TRBV7-9 and TRBJ2-1, with D possibly being TRBD2 (5 bases). CDR1 is SEHNR and CDR2 is FQNEAQ in the germline V gene (reference sequence). This CDR3 has 17 residues. V lost 5 bases, J lost 0 bases, and 17 bases lay in between. DNA of the CDR3: TGTGCCAGCAGCCTGCCCCTACTAGGGCGCTCCTACAATGAGCAGTTCTTC. The encoded protein is CASSLPLLGRSYNEQFF. Variable domain in full (rest from reference TRBV7-9 and TRBJ2-1): DTGVSQNPRHKITKRGQNVTFRCDPISEHNRLYWYRQTLGQGPEFLTYFQNEAQLEKSRLLSDRFSAERPKGSFSTLEIQRTEQGDSAMYLCASSLPLLGRSYNEQFFGPGTRLTVL.

The rearrangement uses TRBV9 and TRBJ1-2, with D maybe TRBD1 (5 bases). Germline V gene sequence: CDR1 SGDLS, CDR2 YYNGEE. Between the trimmed V and J ends, which lost 4 bases and 8 bases, there was a span of 12 bases. The CDR3 is 12 residues long. CDR3 coding DNA: TGTGCCAGCAGCCAGGGAGGGTGGGGCTACACCTTC. Residues: CASSQGGWGYTF.

This clone has only one observation. CDR3 coding DNA: TGTGCCAGCAGGAATACGGGACTAGCGTACAATGAGCAGTTCTTC. Residues: CASRNTGLAYNEQFF. V is TRBV6-5 and J is TRBJ2-1, with 10 bases fitting TRBD2. The germline CDR1 and CDR2 sequences are MNHEY and SVGAGI. The CDR3 length is 15 residues. V shed 6 bases, J shed 4 bases, and the junction held 6 bases outside the gene matches.

The chain has TRBV6-5 and TRBJ2-3, with D possibly being TRBD1 (6 bases). Trimming cost V 4 bases and J 1 base, with 9 bases left between them. Germline values: CDR1 MNHEY, CDR2 SVGAGI. The CDR3 loop spans 14 amino acids. The CDR3 DNA follows: TGTGCCAGCAGTTCAGGGGTAGGCACAGATACGCAGTATTTT. Translation gives CASSSGVGTDTQYF.

This rearrangement joins TRBV10-3 to TRBJ2-7; TRBD2 agrees at 16 bases. The junction had 11 bases not matched to a gene; V was cut back by 10 bases and J by 5 bases. The germline gives CDR1 ENHRY, CDR2 SYGVKD. The CDR3 extends over 16 amino acids. The CDR3 is CATSGTSGRAGNEQYF. The CDR3 region has the DNA TGTGCCACCTCCGGGACTAGCGGGAGGGCCGGGAACGAGCAGTACTTC.

In this sample, this clone turned up a few times. The chain links TRBV7-6 to TRBJ1-1; D not certain. Trimming cost V 1 base and J 5 bases, with 11 bases left between them. This CDR3 contains 14 residues. Germline V gene lookup returns CDR1 SGHVS and CDR2 FNYEAQ. Here the CDR3 reads CASSLGGRETEAFF. The CDR3 DNA reads TGTGCCAGCAGCTTAGGGGGAAGAGAGACTGAAGCTTTCTTT.

This clone has just one count. The chain couples TRBV7-9 to TRBJ1-2, with D tentatively TRBD1 (5 bases). V was pared by 4 bases and J by 8 bases, with 20 bases between. Per the germline V gene, CDR1 is SEHNR and CDR2 is FQNEAQ (reference sequence). The CDR3 spans 15 residues. The CDR3 region has the DNA TGTGCCAGCAGCTCGTCAGGGAGGGGACTACTCGGCTACACCTTC. As protein: CASSSSGRGLLGYTF. Full variable domain (rest looked up from reference TRBV7-9 and TRBJ1-2): DTGVSQNPRHKITKRGQNVTFRCDPISEHNRLYWYRQTLGQGPEFLTYFQNEAQLEKSRLLSDRFSAERPKGSFSTLEIQRTEQGDSAMYLCASSSSGRGLLGYTFGSGTRLTVV.

The V gene is TRBV9, the J gene TRBJ1-5; 8 bases match TRBD1. V shed 5 bases and J 6 bases; nucleotides not matched to a gene: 7. CDR1 is SGDLS and CDR2 is YYNGEE in the germline V gene. The CDR3 contains 14 residues. The CDR3 sequence: CASSPRGRVQPQHF. The CDR3 nucleotides are TGTGCCAGCAGTCCCAGGGGGCGGGTTCAGCCCCAGCATTTT.

The rearrangement links TRBV11-2 to TRBJ2-2; no reliable D call. Trimming cost V 5 bases and J 4 bases, with 11 bases left between them. The CDR3 has 14 amino acids. Germline CDR1 and CDR2: SGHAT and FQNNGV. In DNA form, the CDR3 reads TGTGCCAGCAGCCCCGGATGGCGCACCGGGGAGCTGTTTTTT. Its translation: CASSPGWRTGELFF.

The chain uses TRBV5-1 and TRBJ2-5, with 11 positions matching TRBD1. Germline CDR1 reads SGHRS; CDR2 reads YFSETQ. This CDR3 region has 17 residues. V trimming: 4 bases; J trimming: 4 bases; junction bases outside the gene matches: 12. DNA of the CDR3: TGCGCCAGCAGCCAAAACCCAGGACAGGGGGCTGGAGAGACCCAGTACTTC. It codes for CASSQNPGQGAGETQYF.

The chain employs TRBV9 and TRBJ2-3; tentatively, D is TRBD2 (6 bases). The CDR3 is 14 residues long. Deletions cut 0 bases from V and 3 bases from J, with 8 bases between. From germline, CDR1 is SGDLS and CDR2 YYNGEE. The CDR3 sequence: CASSVAEGTDTQYF. CDR3 sequence (DNA): TGTGCCAGCAGCGTAGCGGAGGGGACAGATACGCAGTATTTT.

The gene calls are TRBV5-1 and TRBJ2-1, with 15 bases matching TRBD2. This CDR3 is 18 amino acids long. The junction had 3 bases not matched to a gene; V was cut back by 2 bases and J by 0 bases. Germline V gene data show CDR1 as SGHRS and CDR2 as YFSETQ. This CDR3 is CASSFGTSGRSSYNEQFF. The DNA for the CDR3 is TGCGCCAGCAGCTTCGGGACTAGCGGGAGGAGCTCCTACAATGAGCAGTTCTTC.

This clone was counted a few times. This rearrangement joins TRBV5-1 to TRBJ2-7, with TRBD1 matching 10 bases. V shed 3 bases and J 0 bases; nucleotides not matched to a gene: 3. CDR1 and CDR2 from the germline V gene are SGHRS and YFSETQ. The CDR3 is made up of 15 amino acids. The CDR3 nucleotides read TGCGCCAGCAGCTCCGACAGGGGGCCCTCCTACGAGCAGTACTTC. Its translation is CASSSDRGPSYEQYF.

The rearrangement uses TRBV5-4 and TRBJ2-4, with D perhaps TRBD1 or TRBD2 (7 bases each). Looked up from germline, CDR1 is SGHNT and CDR2 is YYREEE (reference sequence). CDR3 length: 15 residues. The germline V and J ends were trimmed by 3 bases and 8 bases, with 18 bases remaining between them. CDR3 protein: CASSSETGRGDIQYF. The CDR3 bases are TGTGCCAGCAGCTCTGAGACAGGGAGGGGGGACATTCAGTACTTC.

This clone has only one observation. The genes are TRBV6-5 and TRBJ1-5; unclear D gene. V lost 5 bases to trimming and J lost 3 bases, with 14 bases between them. This CDR3 spans 15 amino acids. Germline loops: CDR1 MNHEY, CDR2 SVGAGI. CDR3 residues: CASSTSWSLNQPQHF. CDR3 nucleotides: TGTGCCAGCAGTACCTCTTGGTCCCTCAATCAGCCCCAGCATTTT.

This clone is a singleton in its sample. This chain uses TRBV14 with TRBJ1-4, with 12 bases that match TRBD1. The J segment lost 5 bases and the V segment lost 3 bases, leaving 4 bases of the junction unmatched. The CDR3 is 16 amino acids. Germline values: CDR1 SGHDN, CDR2 FVKESK. The CDR3: CASSQGTGGRNEKLFF. The DNA for the CDR3 is TGTGCCAGCAGCCAGGGGACAGGGGGCCGCAATGAAAAACTGTTTTTT.

The rearrangement links TRBV5-1 to TRBJ2-3; D not resolved. Germline V gene data show CDR1 as SGHRS and CDR2 as YFSETQ. The length of the CDR3 is 12 residues. The V gene lost 4 bases and the J gene lost 3 bases, with 6 bases spanning the gap. The DNA of the CDR3 is TGCGCCAGCAGCCTACCTACAGATACGCAGTATTTT. Translated: CASSLPTDTQYF.

Worth noting for this clone: Its ends do not fully match the called genes, so a read error is possible. The V and J genes are TRBV7-7 and TRBJ2-5, with a possible D match to TRBD2 (7 bases). Gene TRBJ2-7 matches the end of the DNA better, so the J call may be wrong. The V gene's germline CDR1 is SSHAT and CDR2 FNYEAQ (reference sequence). The CDR3 is 14 amino acids. The CDR3 reads CASSRGGASYEQYF. Here the CDR3 DNA reads TGTGCTAGCAGCCGAGGGGGGGCCTCCTACGAGCAGTACTTC.

The chain is built from TRBV19 and TRBJ1-1; D perhaps matches TRBD1 (5 bases). The CDR3 extends over 13 amino acids. Trimming took off 8 bases at V and 1 base at J, with 11 bases between the two ends. Germline V CDR1 and CDR2: LNHDA, SQIVND (reference sequence). The CDR3 protein is CASGWGPNTEAFF. CDR3 DNA sequence: TGTGCCAGTGGGTGGGGACCGAACACTGAAGCTTTCTTT.

The V call is TRBV7-2, the J call TRBJ2-7; TRBD1 is a possible D gene (6 bases). This CDR3 is built from 15 residues. Trimming stripped 4 bases from V and 2 bases from J, with 15 bases between. Germline assignment: CDR1 SGHTA and CDR2 FQGNSA. In DNA form, the CDR3 reads TGTGCCAGCAGCTCAGGGGTGGGGAGTCCCTACGAGCAGTACTTC. Residues: CASSSGVGSPYEQYF.

This chain joins TRBV9 and TRBJ2-7; TRBD1 is a possible D gene (6 bases). The germline V gene encodes CDR1 SGDLS and CDR2 YYNGEE. The V end was cut by 4 bases, the J end by 7 bases, with 24 bases between. The CDR3 runs to 16 residues. As DNA, the CDR3 is TGTGCCAGCAGCCTTACTGGGGGACACACGATGGGGGAGCAGTACTTC. The encoded protein is CASSLTGGHTMGEQYF.

V usage is TRBV19 and J usage is TRBJ2-1, with D tentatively TRBD1 (5 bases). V dropped 1 base and J dropped 15 bases, with 10 bases sitting between them. Germline CDR1 reads LNHDA; CDR2 reads SQIVND (reference sequence). The CDR3 is made up of 11 amino acids. This CDR3 reads CASSIGVGVFF. The CDR3 region has the DNA TGTGCCAGTAGTATAGGGGTAGGGGTGTTCTTC.

The rearrangement joins TRBV9 to TRBJ2-1, with 10 bases identical to TRBD2. With V trimmed by 4 bases and J by 4 bases, 5 bases remained unmatched. The CDR3 totals 15 residues. Germline V gene sequence: CDR1 SGDLS, CDR2 YYNGEE. The CDR3 region has the DNA TGTGCCAGCAGCCAGCGGGAGGGCAGTTACAATGAGCAGTTCTTC. Amino acids: CASSQREGSYNEQFF. Using reference TRBV9 and TRBJ2-1 for the parts outside the CDR3, the full variable domain is DSGVTQTPKHLITATGQRVTLRCSPRSGDLSVYWYQQSLDQGLQFLIQYYNGEERAKGNILERFSAQQFPDLHSELNLSSLELGDSALYFCASSQREGSYNEQFFGPGTRLTVL.

The chain combines TRBV7-2 with TRBJ1-2; D may be TRBD1 (6 bases). The germline V gene encodes CDR1 SGHTA and CDR2 FQGNSA. The V gene lost 0 bases and the J gene lost 4 bases, with 12 bases spanning the gap. CDR3 length: 15 residues. In DNA form, the CDR3 reads TGTGCCAGCAGCTTAGCGGTCGGGGGCAGCTATGGCTACACCTTC. Protein sequence: CASSLAVGGSYGYTF.

The genes are TRBV29-1 and TRBJ2-2, with 7 bases aligning to TRBD2. The CDR3 covers 13 residues. V lost 6 bases to trimming and J lost 4 bases; unmatched junction nucleotides: 5. In germline, CDR1 is SQVTM, CDR2 ANQGSEA. CDR3 coding DNA: TGCAGCGTCCCCCTAGCGGTCACCGGGGAGCTGTTTTTT. Its translation is CSVPLAVTGELFF.

This clone was found a few times. The chain links TRBV11-1 to TRBJ2-1; D is ambiguous. This CDR3 contains 13 residues. CDR1 and CDR2 from the germline V gene are SGHAT and FQDESV (reference sequence). Trimming took off 3 bases at V and 9 bases at J, with 12 bases between the two ends. This CDR3 reads CASSFLPAAEQFF. In DNA, the CDR3 is TGTGCCAGCAGCTTTCTTCCGGCGGCTGAGCAGTTCTTC.

V usage is TRBV27 and J usage is TRBJ2-7; no clear D. From germline, CDR1 is MNHEY and CDR2 SMNVEV (reference sequence). The V end lost 3 bases, the J end lost 2 bases, and 5 bases lay between the germline ends. The CDR3 has 12 amino acids. The CDR3 protein is CASSLPPYEQYF. CDR3 bases: TGTGCCAGCAGTTTGCCTCCCTACGAGCAGTACTTC.

The V gene is TRBV9, the J gene TRBJ1-1; tentative D call: TRBD1 (5 bases). CDR3 size: 13 residues. CDR1 and CDR2 from the germline V gene are SGDLS and YYNGEE. V lost 4 bases and J lost 3, with 10 bases in between. This chain's CDR3 is CASSLGLYTEAFF. The DNA of the CDR3 is TGTGCCAGCAGCCTGGGACTTTACACTGAAGCTTTCTTT.

This sequence joins TRBV7-9 and TRBJ1-5, with 10 bases matching TRBD1. CDR1 SEHNR and CDR2 FQNEAQ come from the germline V gene (reference sequence). The CDR3 runs to 17 residues. V shed 2 bases, J shed 1 base, and the junction held 5 bases outside the gene matches. CDR3 nucleotide sequence: TGTGCCAGCAGCTTATCGGGACAGGGGAGGAGCAATCAGCCCCAGCATTTT. Translated, it gives CASSLSGQGRSNQPQHF.